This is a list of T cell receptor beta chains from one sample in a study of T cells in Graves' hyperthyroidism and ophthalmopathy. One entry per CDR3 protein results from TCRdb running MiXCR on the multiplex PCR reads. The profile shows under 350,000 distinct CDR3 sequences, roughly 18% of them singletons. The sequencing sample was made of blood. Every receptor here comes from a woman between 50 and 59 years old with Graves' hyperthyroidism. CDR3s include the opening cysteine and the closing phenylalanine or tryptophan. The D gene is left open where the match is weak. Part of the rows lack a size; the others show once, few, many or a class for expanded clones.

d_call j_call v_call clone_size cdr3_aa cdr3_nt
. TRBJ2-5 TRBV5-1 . CASSLAQGSGGTQYF TGCGCCAGCAGCTTGGCGCAAGGGTCCGGTGGGACCCAGTACTTC
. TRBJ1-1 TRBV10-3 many CAIQEGTNTEAFF TGTGCCATCCAAGAAGGGACGAACACTGAAGCTTTCTTT
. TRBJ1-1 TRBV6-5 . CASSYWTESNTEAFF TGTGCCAGCAGTTACTGGACAGAGTCGAACACTGAAGCTTTCTTT
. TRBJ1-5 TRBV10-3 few CAISGNSGALNQPQHF TGTGCCATCAGTGGGAACAGTGGAGCACTAAATCAGCCCCAGCATTTT
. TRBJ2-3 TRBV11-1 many CASSLGPGEDTQYF TGTGCCAGCAGCTTAGGACCGGGCGAAGATACGCAGTATTTT
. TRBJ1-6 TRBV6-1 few CASSEEALQNSPLHF TGTGCCAGCAGTGAAGAGGCCTTACAGAATTCACCCCTCCACTTT
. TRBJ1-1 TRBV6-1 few CASRLRGLQNTEAFF TGTGCCAGCAGACTACGGGGATTACAAAACACTGAAGCTTTCTTT
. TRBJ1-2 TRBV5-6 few CASSLARGTGGYTF TGTGCCAGCAGCTTGGCTCGGGGGACGGGCGGCTACACCTTC
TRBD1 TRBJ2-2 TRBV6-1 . CASIGTDYTGELFF TGTGCCAGCATCGGGACAGATTACACCGGGGAGCTGTTTTTT
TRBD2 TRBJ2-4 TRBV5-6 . CASSRGGQDIQYF TGTGCCAGCAGCCGGGGGGGTCAGGACATTCAGTACTTC
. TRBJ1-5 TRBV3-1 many CASSQEGYQPQHF TGTGCCAGCAGCCAAGAGGGCTATCAGCCCCAGCATTTT
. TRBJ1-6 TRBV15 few CATSRGLGTNSPLHF TGTGCCACCAGCAGGGGATTAGGAACGAATTCACCCCTCCACTTT
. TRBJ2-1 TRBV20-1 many CSAREQTGDNEQFF TGCAGTGCTAGAGAACAAACGGGGGACAATGAGCAGTTCTTC
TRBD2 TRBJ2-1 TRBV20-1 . CSASGTSDNEQFF TGCAGTGCGTCCGGGACTAGCGACAATGAGCAGTTCTTC
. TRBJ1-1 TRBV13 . CASSLERETEAFF TGTGCCAGCAGCTTAGAGCGAGAGACTGAAGCTTTCTTT
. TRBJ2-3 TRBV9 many CASSEDLSDTQYF TGTGCCAGCAGCGAAGACCTATCGGATACGCAGTATTTT
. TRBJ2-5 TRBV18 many CASSPPVRGQETQYF TGTGCCAGCTCACCACCGGTCAGGGGCCAAGAGACCCAGTACTTC
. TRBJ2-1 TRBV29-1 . CSFPGPWANEQFF TGCAGCTTTCCGGGACCCTGGGCCAATGAGCAGTTCTTC
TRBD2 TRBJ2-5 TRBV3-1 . CASSLYSGSNKETQYF TGTGCCAGCAGCCTATATAGCGGGAGCAATAAGGAGACCCAGTACTTC
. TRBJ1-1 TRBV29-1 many CSVERQVINTEAFF TGCAGCGTTGAGCGGCAGGTTATAAACACTGAAGCTTTCTTT
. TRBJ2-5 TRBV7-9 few CASSSRRTDETQYF TGTGCCAGCAGCTCCCGTCGGACAGATGAGACCCAGTACTTC
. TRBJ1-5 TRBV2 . CVSSQGRGSNQPQHF TGTGTCAGCAGTCAGGGCAGGGGAAGCAATCAGCCCCAGCATTTT
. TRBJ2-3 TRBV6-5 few CASSYSRQVTDTQYF TGTGCCAGCAGTTACTCGCGACAGGTCACAGATACGCAGTATTTT
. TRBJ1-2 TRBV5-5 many CASSSQGLEGYTF TGTGCCAGCAGCTCACAGGGCCTTGAAGGCTACACCTTC
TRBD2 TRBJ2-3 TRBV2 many CASKPAGKDTQYF TGTGCCAGCAAGCCAGCGGGAAAAGATACGCAGTATTTT
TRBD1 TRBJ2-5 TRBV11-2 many CASSLGPSTSLGQPRGTQYF TGTGCCAGCAGCTTAGGGCCGTCAACTTCCTTGGGACAGCCGCGCGGGACCCAGTACTTC
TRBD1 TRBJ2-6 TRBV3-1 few CASSQAFTGGAGANVLTF TGTGCCAGCAGCCAAGCATTTACAGGGGGCGCTGGGGCCAACGTCCTGACTTTC
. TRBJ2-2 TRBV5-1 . CASSLWGRDAKTGELFF TGCGCCAGCAGCTTGTGGGGGCGAGACGCCAAGACCGGGGAGCTGTTTTTT
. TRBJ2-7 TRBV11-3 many CASSFDLSYEQYF TGTGCCAGCAGCTTCGATCTTTCCTACGAGCAGTACTTC